This T cell receptor beta chain was documented in a study of cytomegalovirus exposure and HLA in healthy donors. Per the germline V gene, CDR1 is KGHSH and CDR2 is LQKENI. The CDR3 is made up of 16 amino acids. The V and J ends lost 6 bases and 0 bases, in that order; junction bases with no gene match: 10. PCR employed 60 Vbeta and 13 Jbeta primers. Clones were sequenced by immunoSEQ multiplex PCR, and TCRdb holds only the in-frame ones, with some missing. The table has around 140,000 clones, around two thirds seen once. The chain recombines TRBV18 with TRBJ1-1; 7 nucleotides agree with TRBD1. The sequenced sample was PBMCs. The receptor was derived from a woman aged 55-70 years in good health and CMV-seropositive. CDR3 sequence reads: CASSQGLGTVNTEAFF. The CDR3 coding sequence is TGTGCCAGCTCGCAGGGTCTAGGGACAGTGAACACTGAAGCTTTCTTT.